Each of the 14 T cell receptor beta chains below was sequenced from the same sample in a study of yellow fever vaccine responses in identical twins. Each CDR3 protein gets one entry after TCRdb re-called the RT-PCR reads with MiXCR. This sample has 25,000 or so distinct CDR3 sequences, with over 75% found just once. Sequencing used T cells from blood (PBMCs), unsorted or a sorted subset (not recorded which), obtained before or after yellow fever vaccination (not recorded which). The receptors originated from a woman in her late teens or twenties who received the yellow fever vaccine.

The chain joins TRBV10-3 to TRBJ1-4; D might be TRBD1 (5 bases). V shed 10 bases and J shed 5 bases, with 11 bases lying between them. The CDR3 runs to 12 residues. Germline V CDR1 and CDR2: ENHRY, SYGVKD. The CDR3 region is CATRGYNEKLFF. In DNA, the CDR3 is TGTGCCACCCGGGGCTACAATGAAAAACTGTTTTTT.

The J gene is TRBJ2-1, the V gene TRBV5-1; TRBD2 agrees at 9 bases. Trimming at V came to 5 bases and at J to 4 bases, leaving 7 bases not matched to a gene. The V gene's germline CDR1 is SGHRS and CDR2 YFSETQ. The CDR3 covers 15 residues. The CDR3 DNA sequence: TGCGCCAGCAGAGTTCTAGCGGGGTCTTACAATGAGCAGTTCTTC. Protein sequence: CASRVLAGSYNEQFF.

The chain employs TRBV11-1 and TRBJ1-6; the match to TRBD1 covers 10 bases. Germline V gives CDR1 SGHAT, CDR2 FQDESV (reference sequence). The CDR3 has 16 residues. V shed 5 bases, J shed 7 bases, and the junction held 8 bases outside the gene matches. CDR3: CASSLGTGDWNSPLHF. The CDR3 DNA sequence: TGTGCCAGCAGCCTCGGGACAGGGGACTGGAATTCACCCCTCCACTTT.

The chain recombines TRBV7-1 with TRBJ2-7; possible D gene TRBD2, 6 bases. TRBV7-1 is given ORF status, its function remaining uncertain. This CDR3 spans 16 amino acids. Trimming left V 0 bases short and J 2 bases short, with 14 bases between. The CDR3 is CASSSAGSPTPYEQYF. The DNA of the CDR3 is TGTGCCAGCAGCTCAGCCGGGAGCCCTACCCCCTACGAGCAGTACTTC.

This sequence joins TRBV11-2 and TRBJ2-3; 7 bases line up with TRBD1. The CDR3 runs 17 residues. Losses at the gene ends were 1 base for V and 1 base for J; bases not matched to a gene: 8. Germline CDR1 is SGHAT and CDR2 is FQNNGV. The CDR3 DNA follows: TGTGCCAGCAGCTTAGTTGCCACAGGGGTCGGCACAGATACGCAGTATTTT. Translating gives CASSLVATGVGTDTQYF.

The chain employs TRBV18 and TRBJ2-4; D gene unclear. The CDR3 is 15 amino acids. V was pared by 0 bases and J by 0 bases, with 6 bases between. Germline values: CDR1 KGHSH, CDR2 LQKENI. This chain's CDR3 is CASSPPGLAKNIQYF. The DNA of the CDR3 is TGTGCCAGCTCACCACCAGGGCTAGCCAAAAACATTCAGTACTTC.

The chain has TRBV12-3 or TRBV12-4 and TRBJ1-2; the D gene is possibly TRBD1 (5 bases). Trimming shortened V by 5 bases and J by 8 bases, and 15 bases separated the two germline ends. This CDR3 comprises 13 residues. CDR3 loop: CASSRRGSGGYTF. CDR3 bases: TGTGCCAGCAGTCGTCGGGGCTCGGGAGGCTACACCTTC.

J is TRBJ2-3 and V is TRBV9, with 11 positions matching TRBD2. V dropped 3 bases and J dropped 4; count of bases not matched to a gene: 13. Germline CDR1 and CDR2: SGDLS and YYNGEE. The CDR3 length is 18 residues. The CDR3 DNA is TGTGCCAGCAGCGGGCTAGCGGGGGGCTGGGAGGGATCAGATACGCAGTATTTT. Protein product: CASSGLAGGWEGSDTQYF.

The chain has TRBV11-2 and TRBJ2-7, with 7 bases that match TRBD1. The J segment lost 3 bases and the V segment lost 5 bases, leaving 10 bases of the junction unmatched. This CDR3 is 15 amino acids long. In germline, CDR1 is SGHAT, CDR2 FQNNGV. The CDR3 DNA reads TGTGCCAGCAGCCGGGACAGCAGCAGCCTCTACGAGCAGTACGTC. It translates to CASSRDSSSLYEQYV.

The chain carries TRBV2 and TRBJ1-1, with no clear D. V lost 5 bases to trimming and J lost 3 bases, with 10 bases between them. Looked up from germline, CDR1 is SNHLY and CDR2 is FYNNEI. The CDR3 runs 13 residues. CDR3 nucleotide sequence: TGTGCCAGCAGTTCGGGTCGTTACACTGAAGCTTTCTTT. This sequence encodes CASSSGRYTEAFF. Combining the CDR3 with reference TRBV2 and TRBJ1-1 gives the whole variable domain EPEVTQTPSHQVTQMGQEVILRCVPISNHLYFYWYRQILGQKVEFLVSFYNNEISEKSEIFDDQFSVERPDGSNFTLKIRSTKLEDSAMYFCASSSGRYTEAFFGQGTRLTVV.

This chain joins TRBV4-1 and TRBJ1-6; the match to TRBD1 covers 7 bases. This CDR3 spans 17 amino acids. V lost 2 bases, J lost 4 bases, and 8 bases stayed unmatched. Looked up from germline, CDR1 is MGHRA and CDR2 is YSYEKL. The CDR3 loop reads CASSQLAGTVYNSPLHF. For the CDR3, the DNA is TGCGCCAGCAGCCAATTAGCCGGGACAGTGTATAATTCACCCCTCCACTTT.

The DNA for the CDR3 is TGTGCCACCAGTGATCTTCACAGGGGGTATGGCTACACCTTC. Translated, it gives CATSDLHRGYGYTF. The chain uses TRBV24-1 and TRBJ1-2, with TRBD1 matching 8 bases. V trimming: 3 bases; J trimming: 5 bases; junction bases outside the gene matches: 4. Per the germline V gene, CDR1 is KGHDR and CDR2 is SFDVKD. The CDR3 runs to 14 residues.

The rearrangement uses TRBV11-3 and TRBJ1-3, with D possibly being TRBD1 (5 bases). Trimming pared 6 bases from V and 0 bases from J, leaving 15 bases between. The germline gives CDR1 SGHNT, CDR2 YENEEA. The CDR3 sequence is 16 residues long. CDR3 in amino acids: CASRRTPTASGNTIYF. The CDR3 DNA follows: TGTGCCAGCAGACGAACCCCGACAGCCTCTGGAAACACCATATATTTT.

The J gene is TRBJ1-6, the V gene TRBV12-3 or TRBV12-4; tentative D call: TRBD1 (5 bases). The CDR3 has 14 amino acids. The V and J ends lost 0 bases and 9 bases respectively, with 9 bases between them. Written as DNA, the CDR3 is TGTGCCAGCAGTTTAGCCGGGAGGGGTTCACCCCTCCACTTT. Protein product: CASSLAGRGSPLHF.